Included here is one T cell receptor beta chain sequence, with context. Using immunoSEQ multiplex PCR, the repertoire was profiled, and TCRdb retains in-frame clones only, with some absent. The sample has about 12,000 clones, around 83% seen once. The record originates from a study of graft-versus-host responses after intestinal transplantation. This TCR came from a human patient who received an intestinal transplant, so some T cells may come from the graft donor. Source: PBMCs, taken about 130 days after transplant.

CDR3 sequence (DNA): TGTGCCAGCAGTTCCAAGCTGGGACACAATGAGCAGTTCTTC. This gives the protein CASSSKLGHNEQFF. The rearrangement joins TRBV27 to TRBJ2-1, with D perhaps TRBD1 or TRBD2 (5 bases each). The CDR3 runs 14 residues. The V gene lost 4 bases and the J gene lost 5 bases, with 12 bases spanning the gap. The germline CDR1 and CDR2 sequences are MNHEY and SMNVEV (reference sequence).